The T cell receptor (beta chain) under discussion was sequenced for a study of control samples from healthy donors and cancer patients (TCRdb year 2020). As regards this clone: Its antigen specificity is not known. It has no much larger one-base neighbor in the sample; base qualities were not kept.

The CDR3 holds 11 amino acids from the cysteine to the phenylalanine. The CDR3 DNA has 33 bases and is translated from base 1. Deletion took 3 bases off V and 7 bases off J, with a span of 7 bases between the germline ends. Via the germline V gene, CDR1 is SGHTS and CDR2 YDEGEE. To prepare the library, the immunoSEQ multiplex PCR assay was applied. This immuneACCESS table, as held by TCRdb, lists in-frame sequences with V and J called but not all clones. Of the missing ones, under half trace to an unresolved V gene in checked studies; the others have no known cause. The sample table contains over 100,000 clones; only one count was recorded for 70% to 90% of them. Jointly, the top ten make up more than 2.5% of the sample.

The source material was blood. The chain was built from TRBV5-8 and TRBJ1-2; the D gene cannot be named for sure. This receptor was identified in a middle-aged man in good health. The CDR3 protein: CASSWGGGYTF. In nucleotide form, the sequence is TGTGCCAGCAGCTGGGGAGGTGGCTACACCTTC.